This T cell receptor beta chain is from a study of CD8 T cells in Susac syndrome. CDR3 length: 13 amino acids. Germline values: CDR1 SGHVS, CDR2 FNYEAQ. V was cut by 3 bases and J by 3 bases, with 8 bases left in between. Reverse transcription of 0.5 to 1 ug RNA was carried out with random hexamers. immunoSEQ multiplex PCR amplified TCR beta CDR3 across 54 Vbeta, 13 Jbeta. TCRdb independently ran MiXCR on the immunoSEQ multiplex PCR reads; one entry per CDR3 protein. Altogether about 400,000 distinct CDR3 sequences are present, roughly 85% being singletons, with the ten largest covering 0.12%. In blood CD8+ and CD4+ T cells, TCR beta underwent sequencing.

The sample comprised CD8+ T cells from PBMCs. The TCR originated in a human donor with multiple sclerosis. The chain links TRBV7-6 to TRBJ1-1; TRBD1 might be the D (6 bases). DNA of the CDR3: TGTGCCAGCAGCTTTAGACAGGACACTGAAGCTTTCTTT. This translates into CASSFRQDTEAFF. The full variable domain, in which reference TRBV7-6 and TRBJ1-1 provide the parts outside the CDR3, is GAGVSQSPRYKVTKRGQDVALRCDPISGHVSLYWYRQALGQGPEFLTYFNYEAQQDKSGLPNDRFSAERPEGSISTLTIQRTEQRDSAMYRCASSFRQDTEAFFGQGTRLTVV.